This TCR beta chain was captured by sequencing in a study of T cells in Graves' hyperthyroidism and ophthalmopathy. Study conclusions and caveats: Ophthalmopathy cases were set apart from stable hyperthyroidism by a 13 V-J model. The blood repertoire included most of the expanded thyroid clonotypes above 0.001. Onset of ophthalmopathy came a median approximately 6.5 months after the model predicted it.

Diagnosing involved the use of clinical symptoms, serum thyroxine and TRAb, thyroid ultrasound and orbital computed tomography. The CDR3 loop spans 15 amino acids. V gave up 8 bases and J gave up 5 bases; unmatched junction bases: 17. Germline CDR1 and CDR2: SQVTM and ANQGSEA. A word on this clonotype: Its antigen is as yet unknown.

Using RNA transcripts as the source, TCR beta CDR3 regions were amplified. A first-round RT-PCR of the TCR CDR3 used the HTBI primer set. TCRdb reanalysed the multiplex PCR reads using MiXCR and keeps one entry per CDR3 protein. This sample has a few hundred thousand distinct CDR3 sequences, with 35% to 55% found just once. Sequenced sample: peripheral blood or thyroid tissue (not recorded which). V gene TRBV29-1 combines with J gene TRBJ2-7; 8 bases line up with TRBD1. The source is a young woman with Graves' hyperthyroidism. The DNA of the CDR3 is TGCAGCTCACCGACAGGACAGGGAAAAGGGGACGAGCAGTACTTC. Translation gives CSSPTGQGKGDEQYF.